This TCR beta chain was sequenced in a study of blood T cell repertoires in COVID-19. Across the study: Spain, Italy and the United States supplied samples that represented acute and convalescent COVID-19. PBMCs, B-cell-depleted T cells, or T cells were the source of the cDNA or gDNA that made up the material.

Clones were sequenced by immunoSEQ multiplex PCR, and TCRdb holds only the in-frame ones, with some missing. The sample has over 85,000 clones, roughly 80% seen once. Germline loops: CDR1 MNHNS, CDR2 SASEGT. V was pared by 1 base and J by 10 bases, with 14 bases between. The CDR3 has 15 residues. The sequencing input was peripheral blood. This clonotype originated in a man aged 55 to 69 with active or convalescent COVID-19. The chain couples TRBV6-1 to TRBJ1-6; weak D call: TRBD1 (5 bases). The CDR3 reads CASSEGWTRGSPLHF. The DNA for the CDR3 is TGTGCCAGCAGTGAAGGCTGGACCCGGGGGTCACCCCTCCACTTT.